Listed below are T cell receptor beta chains from one sample, sequenced in a study of neurological immune-mediated disorders. TCRdb reprocessed the 5' RACE reads with MiXCR, giving one entry per CDR3 protein. This table has roughly 100,000 distinct CDR3 sequences, around 3.4% appearing once. The sequenced sample was PBMCs. These receptors all stem from a woman aged 50 to 60 with multiple sclerosis. Each CDR3 is given with its conserved first and last residue. The D gene is left open where the match is weak. Part of the rows lack a size; the others show once, few, many or a class for expanded clones.

D,size,length,J,V,CDR3,DNA
TRBD1,many,14,TRBJ2-1,TRBV7-2,CASSPGGTYNEQFF,TGTGCCAGCAGCCCAGGGGGAACTTACAATGAGCAGTTCTTC
TRBD2,.,15,TRBJ2-1,TRBV27,CASKNSGGASNEQFF,TGTGCCAGCAAAAATAGCGGGGGGGCCTCTAATGAGCAGTTCTTC
.,many,15,TRBJ2-3,TRBV5-1,CASSLDPPRTDTQYF,TGCGCCAGCAGCTTGGATCCTCCCCGCACAGATACGCAGTATTTT
TRBD1,many,15,TRBJ1-6,TRBV5-1,CASSSKTGGNSPLHF,TGCGCCAGCAGCTCGAAGACAGGGGGCAATTCACCCCTCCACTTT
.,many,13,TRBJ2-7,TRBV11-3,CASSLGRLNEQYF,TGTGCCAGCAGCTTAGGTCGGTTGAACGAGCAGTACTTC
.,many,16,TRBJ2-6,TRBV7-2,CASSHGGHSGANVLTF,TGTGCCAGCAGCCACGGTGGTCACTCTGGGGCCAACGTCCTGACTTTC
.,many,15,TRBJ2-7,TRBV28,CASSFSGSGVYEQYF,TGTGCCAGCAGTTTTTCGGGGTCGGGAGTATACGAGCAGTACTTC
.,many,14,TRBJ2-3,TRBV5-1,CASSSYGRTDTQYF,TGCGCCAGCAGCTCCTACGGACGAACAGATACGCAGTATTTT
TRBD2,many,15,TRBJ2-5,TRBV5-1,CASSLATGGPETQYF,TGCGCCAGCAGCTTGGCCACGGGGGGGCCAGAGACCCAGTACTTC
TRBD1,many,18,TRBJ1-1,TRBV12-3/TRBV12-4,CASSLYWQGAIMNTEAFF,TGTGCCAGCAGTTTATATTGGCAGGGGGCGATTATGAACACTGAAGCTTTCTTT
.,many,13,TRBJ2-7,TRBV14,CASSTNGAEGQYF,TGTGCCAGCAGCACGAACGGGGCAGAAGGGCAGTACTTC
.,many,13,TRBJ2-5,TRBV27,CASSATRGGTQYF,TGTGCCAGCAGTGCGACAAGGGGAGGGACCCAGTACTTC
TRBD1,many,16,TRBJ1-6,TRBV6-1,CASSGSGTGRNSPLHF,TGTGCCAGCAGTGGATCCGGGACAGGGCGAAATTCACCCCTCCACTTT
.,many,15,TRBJ2-1,TRBV7-2,CASSLGQGHNNEQFF,TGTGCCAGCAGCTTAGGTCAGGGCCATAACAATGAGCAGTTCTTC
.,many,14,TRBJ1-1,TRBV5-6,CASSLGPPGTEAFF,TGTGCCAGCAGCTTAGGACCCCCGGGGACTGAAGCTTTCTTT
TRBD2,.,13,TRBJ2-3,TRBV20-1,CSASLRGGDTQYF,TGCAGTGCTAGCTTGCGGGGGGGGGATACGCAGTATTTT
.,many,14,TRBJ2-2,TRBV6-6,CATKSRANTGELFF,TGTGCCACCAAATCCAGGGCGAACACCGGGGAGCTGTTTTTT
.,.,15,TRBJ1-2,TRBV27,CASSPRDLATYGYTF,TGTGCCAGCAGTCCAAGGGACCTAGCTACCTATGGCTACACCTTC
.,many,14,TRBJ2-7,TRBV9,CASSVAAGGTEQYF,TGTGCCAGCAGCGTAGCGGCTGGGGGTACCGAGCAGTACTTC
.,many,14,TRBJ1-5,TRBV5-6,CASSLALMVGVQHF,TGTGCCAGCAGCTTGGCCCTCATGGTGGGGGTCCAGCATTTT
.,many,15,TRBJ2-2,TRBV5-1,CASSLGSRGSGELFF,TGCGCCAGCAGCTTGGGATCTCGAGGGTCCGGGGAGCTGTTTTTT
TRBD2,.,17,TRBJ2-1,TRBV5-6,CASSPRTSGPSYNEQFF,TGTGCCAGCAGCCCAAGGACTAGCGGGCCCTCCTACAATGAGCAGTTCTTC
.,many,17,TRBJ2-2,TRBV20-1,CSARDMDRSLITGELFF,TGCAGTGCTAGAGATATGGACCGAAGCTTGATCACCGGGGAGCTGTTTTTT
TRBD2,many,19,TRBJ2-5,TRBV11-1,CASSPPNGLAGASVETQYF,TGTGCCAGCAGCCCCCCGAATGGACTAGCGGGGGCGTCGGTAGAGACCCAGTACTTC
TRBD2,many,20,TRBJ2-3,TRBV7-9,CASSPRTSVAPKTSTDTQYF,TGTGCCAGCAGCCCACGGACTAGTGTGGCCCCGAAGACTAGCACAGATACGCAGTATTTT
TRBD2,many,15,TRBJ2-5,TRBV5-1,CASSPGTSGEETQYF,TGCGCCAGCAGCCCCGGGACTAGCGGGGAAGAGACCCAGTACTTC
.,many,12,TRBJ2-5,TRBV12-3/TRBV12-4,CASSWLVETQYF,TGTGCCAGCAGTTGGCTAGTAGAGACCCAGTACTTC
.,many,12,TRBJ1-2,TRBV20-1,CSASGGLYGYTF,TGCAGTGCTAGTGGGGGTCTGTATGGCTACACCTTC
.,.,12,TRBJ1-1,TRBV6-5,CASRFIGQRAFF,TGTGCCAGCAGATTCATTGGACAACGAGCTTTCTTT
.,.,17,TRBJ1-2,TRBV4-3,CASSQDRNREGLDGYTF,TGCGCCAGCAGCCAAGATAGAAACAGGGAGGGGTTGGATGGCTACACCTTC
.,.,19,TRBJ1-3,TRBV5-3,CARSFFCPLCRSSGNTIYF,TGTGCCAGAAGCTTTTTTTGCCCCCTCTGCCGGAGCTCTGGAAACACCATATATTTT
.,many,15,TRBJ2-3,TRBV4-3,CASSQEGPGTDTQYF,TGCGCCAGCAGCCAAGAAGGGCCTGGCACAGATACGCAGTATTTT
.,many,14,TRBJ2-7,TRBV12-3/TRBV12-4,CASSRSNRQNEQYF,TGTGCCAGCAGCAGATCTAATCGACAGAACGAGCAGTACTTC
TRBD1,many,16,TRBJ1-1,TRBV20-1,CSARDSGTGSGTEAFF,TGCAGTGCTAGAGATAGTGGGACAGGGTCGGGGACTGAAGCTTTCTTT
.,many,12,TRBJ1-2,TRBV13,CASSLEGDGYTF,TGTGCCAGCAGCCTAGAGGGTGATGGCTACACCTTC
.,many,14,TRBJ1-1,TRBV20-1,CSAPLGAANTEAFF,TGCAGTGCCCCCCTAGGGGCAGCGAACACTGAAGCTTTCTTT
.,many,11,TRBJ2-5,TRBV6-5,CASSSGRDQYF,TGTGCCAGCAGCTCCGGACGAGACCAGTACTTC
.,few,14,TRBJ1-1,TRBV9,CANSPGGGYTEAFF,TGTGCCAACAGCCCGGGGGGGGGATATACTGAAGCTTTCTTT
TRBD2,many,16,TRBJ2-3,TRBV5-5,CASTITPGLDTDTQYF,TGTGCCAGCACCATAACGCCGGGACTAGACACAGATACGCAGTATTTT
.,many,14,TRBJ1-1,TRBV18,CASSPKALNTEAFF,TGTGCCAGCTCACCAAAGGCGTTGAACACTGAAGCTTTCTTT